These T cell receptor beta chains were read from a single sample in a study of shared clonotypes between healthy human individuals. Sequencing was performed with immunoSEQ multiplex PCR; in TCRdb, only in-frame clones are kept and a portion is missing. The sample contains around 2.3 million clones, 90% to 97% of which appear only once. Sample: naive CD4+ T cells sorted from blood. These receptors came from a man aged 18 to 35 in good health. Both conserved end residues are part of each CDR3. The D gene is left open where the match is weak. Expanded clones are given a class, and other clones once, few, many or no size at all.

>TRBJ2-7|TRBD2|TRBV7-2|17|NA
TGTGCCAGCAGCCGCACGGGACTAGCGGGGAGCTCCTACGAGCAGTACTTC
CASSRTGLAGSSYEQYF
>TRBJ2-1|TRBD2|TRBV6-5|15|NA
TGTGCCAGCAGAAGACTAGCGGGGGGGCCAAATGAGCAGTTCTTC
CASRRLAGGPNEQFF
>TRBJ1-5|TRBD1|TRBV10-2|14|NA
TGCGCCAGCAGTGAACAGGGGCTAAGTCAGCCCCAGCATTTT
CASSEQGLSQPQHF
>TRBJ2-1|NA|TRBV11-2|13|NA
TGTGCCAGCAGCATTTCAGGGAGGAATGAGCAGTTCTTC
CASSISGRNEQFF
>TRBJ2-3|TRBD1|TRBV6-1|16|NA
TGTGCCAGCAGTGGAACAGGGGGTTCACTCACAGATACGCAGTATTTT
CASSGTGGSLTDTQYF
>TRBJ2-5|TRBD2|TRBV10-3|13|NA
TGTGCCATCAGTCTAGCGGGGGAAGAGACCCAGTACTTC
CAISLAGEETQYF
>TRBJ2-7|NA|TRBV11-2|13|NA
TGTGCCAGCAGCCCTGGATCGGGGAACGAGCAGTACTTC
CASSPGSGNEQYF
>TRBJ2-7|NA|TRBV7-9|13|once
TGTGCCAGCAGCCCGACAGGCCGTTACGAGCAGTACTTC
CASSPTGRYEQYF
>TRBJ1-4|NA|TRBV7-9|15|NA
TGTGCCAGCAGCTCCATTCCCCAGGATAATGAAAAACTGTTTTTT
CASSSIPQDNEKLFF
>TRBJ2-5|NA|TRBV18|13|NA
TGTGCCAGCTCACCACAGAATTCTGAGACCCAGTACTTC
CASSPQNSETQYF
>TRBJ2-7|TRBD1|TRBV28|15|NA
TGTGCCAGCAGTTTAAGCGGGACAGGGGATGTCGAGCAGTACTTC
CASSLSGTGDVEQYF
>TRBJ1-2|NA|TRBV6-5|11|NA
TGTGCCAGCAGTACAGACTATGGCTACACCTTC
CASSTDYGYTF
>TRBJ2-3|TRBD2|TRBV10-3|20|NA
TGTGCCATCAGTGAGTCCCTAAGGCTAGCGGGACCCACGGGCACAGATACGCAGTATTTT
CAISESLRLAGPTGTDTQYF
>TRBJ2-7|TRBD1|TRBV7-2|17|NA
TGTGCCAGCAGCTCGGACAGGGGGCTCTTTTATTTCTACGAGCAGTACTTC
CASSSDRGLFYFYEQYF
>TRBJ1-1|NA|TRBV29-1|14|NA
TGCAGCGTTGCTGGCGGACTATTGGACGAGGGAGCTTTCTTT
CSVAGGLLDEGAFF
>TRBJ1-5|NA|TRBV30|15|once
TGTGCCTGGAGTGCCGCGCCAGGCGGCAATCAGCCCCAGCATTTT
CAWSAAPGGNQPQHF
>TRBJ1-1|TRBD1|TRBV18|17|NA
TGTGCCAGCTCACCGACCGGTGCGGACAGGCGGAGCACTGAAGCTTTCTTT
CASSPTGADRRSTEAFF
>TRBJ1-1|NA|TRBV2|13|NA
TGTGCCAGCAGTGCCAGCGCGAACACTGAAGCTTTCTTT
CASSASANTEAFF
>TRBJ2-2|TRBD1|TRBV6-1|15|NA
TGTGCCAGCAGGGGACAGGGGTTTAACACCGGGGAGCTGTTTTTT
CASRGQGFNTGELFF
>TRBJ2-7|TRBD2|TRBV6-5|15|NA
TGTGCCAGCACATTCGGGCGGGGGTTGGGCTACGAGCAGTACTTC
CASTFGRGLGYEQYF
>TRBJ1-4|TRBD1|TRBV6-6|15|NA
TGTGCCAGCCTCCGGACAGGGAAGGCTAATGAAAAACTGTTTTTT
CASLRTGKANEKLFF
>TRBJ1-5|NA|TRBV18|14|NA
TGTGCCAGCTCACCAGACAGAAACAATCAGCCCCAGCATTTT
CASSPDRNNQPQHF
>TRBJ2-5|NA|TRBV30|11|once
TGTGCCTGGAGTGCAGGAGAGACCCAGTACTTC
CAWSAGETQYF
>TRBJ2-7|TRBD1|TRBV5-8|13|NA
TGTGCCAGCAGCCGGGGACAGGGCTACGAGCAGTACTTC
CASSRGQGYEQYF
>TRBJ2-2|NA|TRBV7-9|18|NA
TGTGCCAGCAGCCCGGCGGGTCCGGGACGGCCGAACACCGGGGAGCTGTTTTTT
CASSPAGPGRPNTGELFF
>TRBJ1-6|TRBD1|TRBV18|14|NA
TGTGCCAGCTCACCCGGACAGGGCAATTCACCCCTCCACTTT
CASSPGQGNSPLHF
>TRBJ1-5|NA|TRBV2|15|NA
TGTGCCAGCAGTGAGGGACGGAGTAGCAATCAGCCCCAGCATTTT
CASSEGRSSNQPQHF
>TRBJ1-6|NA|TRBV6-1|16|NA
TGTGCCAGCAGTGAAACCCCATGGGTGGGAAATTCACCCCTCCACTTT
CASSETPWVGNSPLHF
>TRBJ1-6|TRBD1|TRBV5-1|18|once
TGCGCCAGCAGCCTCGGGACAGGGGCTAGCTCCTATAATTCACCCCTCCACTTT
CASSLGTGASSYNSPLHF
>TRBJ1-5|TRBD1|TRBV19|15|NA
TGTGCCAGTAGTCAAACCACAGGGGGCTGGAAGCCCCAGCATTTT
CASSQTTGGWKPQHF
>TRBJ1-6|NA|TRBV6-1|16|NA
TGTGCCAGCAGTGAAGTGGCAGGCCAGAAGTATTCACCCCTCCACTTT
CASSEVAGQKYSPLHF
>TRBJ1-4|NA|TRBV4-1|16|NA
TGCGCCAGCAGCCAAGGGAGGGGAGACGATAATGAAAAACTGTTTTTT
CASSQGRGDDNEKLFF
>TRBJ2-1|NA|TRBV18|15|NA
TGTGCCAGCTCACCACCGTCAGGGACGGGGGATGAGCAGTTCTTC
CASSPPSGTGDEQFF
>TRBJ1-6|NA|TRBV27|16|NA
TGTGCCAGCAGCAGCGTGGGGCGCAGCTATAATTCACCCCTCCACTTT
CASSSVGRSYNSPLHF
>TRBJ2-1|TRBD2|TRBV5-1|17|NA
TGCGCCAGCAGCCCCGGCGGTCTAGCGGGCCCCCGCAATGAGCAGTTCTTC
CASSPGGLAGPRNEQFF
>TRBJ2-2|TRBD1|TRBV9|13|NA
TGTGCCAGCAGTGCCGGACAGGCCGGGGAGCTGTTTTTT
CASSAGQAGELFF
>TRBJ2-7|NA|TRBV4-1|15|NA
TGCGCCAGCAGCCAAGTGGCTCAGAACTCCTACGAGCAGTACTTC
CASSQVAQNSYEQYF
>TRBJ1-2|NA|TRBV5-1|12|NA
TGCGCCAGCAGTGTTGACAGGATCGGCTACACCTTC
CASSVDRIGYTF
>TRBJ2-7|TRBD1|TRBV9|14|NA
TGTGCCAGCAGCGCCGGGACAGGGAAGTACGAGCAGTACTTC
CASSAGTGKYEQYF
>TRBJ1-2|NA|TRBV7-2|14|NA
TGTGCCAGCAGTCCCGGGTGGGGAGGGGATGGCTACACCTTC
CASSPGWGGDGYTF
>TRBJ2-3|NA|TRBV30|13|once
TGTGCCTGGAGGGTGGGCGTAACAGATACGCAGTATTTT
CAWRVGVTDTQYF